Listed here are 6 T cell receptor beta chains from one sample, sequenced in a study of cytomegalovirus exposure and HLA in healthy donors. With 60 Vbeta and 13 Jbeta primers, the PCR was carried out. TCRdb's copy holds only in-frame clones and misses some; the assay was immunoSEQ multiplex PCR. The repertoire includes some 76,000 clones, approximately 72% of them detected once, and around 8.9% sits in the top ten. Sequenced material: PBMCs. The origin of the receptors is a woman aged 40 to 50 in good health and CMV-seropositive.

The chain has TRBV18 and TRBJ1-1; D uncertain. Trimming stripped 4 bases from V and 1 base from J, with 4 bases between. Germline-derived CDR1 and CDR2 are KGHSH and LQKENI. This CDR3 has 12 residues. The chain's CDR3 is CASSLRNTEAFF. The CDR3 DNA sequence: TGTGCCAGCTCACTCAGGAACACTGAAGCTTTCTTT.

This rearrangement joins TRBV14 to TRBJ2-3, with TRBD2 identical over 8 bases. Germline V lookup: CDR1 SGHDN, CDR2 FVKESK. The CDR3 consists of 14 residues. The V segment lost 5 bases and the J segment 6 bases; nucleotides outside the gene matches: 7. The CDR3 DNA sequence: TGTGCCAGCAGCTCCTGGGTAGCGGGGGATACGCAGTATTTT. Translation gives CASSSWVAGDTQYF.

This clone showed up just once. The V gene is TRBV29-1, the J gene TRBJ2-1, with 12 bases fitting TRBD1. Trimming took 6 bases from V and 9 from J; bases not matched to a gene: 6. Per the germline V gene, CDR1 is SQVTM and CDR2 is ANQGSEA. There are 13 residues in the CDR3. The CDR3 loop reads CSVGDRGPGEQFF. In DNA form, the CDR3 reads TGCAGCGTAGGGGACAGGGGGCCCGGTGAGCAGTTCTTC.

The chain recombines TRBV19 with TRBJ1-1; TRBD1 is a possible D gene (5 bases). There are 14 residues in the CDR3. The V gene lost 3 bases and the J gene lost 1 base, with 9 bases spanning the gap. Germline V gene data show CDR1 as LNHDA and CDR2 as SQIVND (reference sequence). CDR3 nucleotide sequence: TGTGCCAGTAGTATTCTCAGGGAGAACACTGAAGCTTTCTTT. This gives the protein CASSILRENTEAFF.

This clone appeared a few times. The V call is TRBV19, the J call TRBJ2-5; possible D gene TRBD2, 6 bases. This CDR3 region has 14 residues. V was cut by 5 bases and J by 3 bases, with 13 bases left in between. Looked up from germline, CDR1 is LNHDA and CDR2 is SQIVND (reference sequence). The CDR3 protein is CASSYSGLKETQYF. The CDR3 nucleotides are TGTGCCAGTAGTTACTCGGGACTGAAAGAGACCCAGTACTTC.

Remarks on this clone: Its ends do not fully match the called genes, so a read error is possible. This sequence joins TRBV7-9 and TRBJ2-1, with 8 bases matching TRBD2. Germline CDR1 SEHNR, CDR2 FQNEAQ (reference sequence). The CDR3 spans 15 residues. CDR3 residues: CSSSLGGGLYNEQFF. DNA for the CDR3: TGTTCCAGCAGCCTCGGCGGGGGGTTATACAATGAGCAGTTCTTC.